This T cell receptor (beta chain) was captured in a study of OX40 agonist ivuxolimab in advanced cancers. Whole-study results and caveats: Normalized expansion of T-cell clones was also low for some nonresponders.

Produced via immunoSEQ multiplex PCR; TCRdb's table is partial and in-frame only. The sample carries tens of thousands of clones, roughly 80% recorded once. Points on this clone: Antigen unknown.

The CDR3 has 12 residues. Trimming cost V 5 bases and J 4 bases, with 6 bases left between them. CDR1 LNHNV and CDR2 YYDKDF come from the germline V gene (reference sequence). The material sequenced was CD4+ or CD8+ T cells sorted from blood, taken in a trial of the OX40 agonist ivuxolimab. The gene calls are TRBV15 and TRBJ1-3; D unclear. The sequence was collected from an adult with an advanced solid tumor such as melanoma, head and neck, liver or kidney cancer. The CDR3 coding sequence is TGTGCCACCAGCCGGATGGGAAACACCATATATTTT. Protein: CATSRMGNTIYF. The variable domain in full, completed from reference TRBV15 and TRBJ1-3, reads DAMVIQNPRYQVTQFGKPVTLSCSQTLNHNVMYWYQQKSSQAPKLLFHYYDKDFNNEADTPDNFQSRRPNTSFCFLDIRSPGLGDTAMYLCATSRMGNTIYFGEGSWLTVV.